The 20 T cell receptor beta chains listed next were all sequenced from one sample in a study of tumor-infiltrating lymphocytes in primary liver carcinoma. From around 500 ng total RNA, TCR beta cDNA was generated with a primer in the constant region. Employing slightly modified ARM-PCR, three nested multiplex PCR rounds were run, and these gave rise to the TCR beta libraries. Amplification in the first two PCR rounds was performed using TRBV1-TRBV30 forward primers and a C-beta reverse primer for around 11 cycles each. TCRdb fed the multiplex PCR reads into MiXCR, producing one record per CDR3 protein. The sample consists of tens of thousands of distinct CDR3 sequences, 70% to 75% of them appearing once. Scientists recovered RNA and DNA together from roughly 20-30 mg of unsorted bulk tissue. The sample comprised liver tumor tissue from sampling region 2. The subset here: tumor region T2, inferior pole. These receptors came from a man in his forties with primary liver carcinoma and hepatitis B virus infection.

In the case of this clonotype: Since the CDR3 does not end with the conserved phenylalanine or tryptophan, this likely comes from a read error. The genes are TRBV10-3 and TRBJ2-5; D is unclear. V lost 1 base to trimming and J lost 5 bases, with 5 bases between them. Germline CDR1 ENHRY, CDR2 SYGVKD. There are 12 residues in the CDR3. CDR3 DNA sequence: TGTGCCATCAGTGAGTGGGTGGAGACCCAGTACTTA. This codes for CAISEWVETQYL.

Notes on this clonotype: A much larger clonotype is one base distant, so this may be a read error. This chain connects TRBV30 to TRBJ2-5; D assignment may be TRBD1 or TRBD2 (6 bases each). CDR1 GTSNPN and CDR2 SVGIG come from the germline V gene (reference sequence). Trimming removed 0 bases from V and 1 base from J, with 27 bases in between. The CDR3 extends over 20 amino acids. Written as DNA, the CDR3 is TGTGCCTGGAGTGTACCTGGGGGCCAAACTAACGGGAGCTCCCAAGAGACCCAGTACTTC. Translated: CAWSVPGGQTNGSSQETQYF.

This clonotype was picked up one time. The junction departs from the called germline gene at one end, perhaps through a read error. The chain uses TRBV28 and TRBJ2-7, with D possibly being TRBD2 (5 bases). Germline CDR1 and CDR2: MDHEN and SYDVKM. CDR3 length: 14 residues. The CDR3 sequence is CASSGAADLLEQYF. For the CDR3, the DNA is TGTGCGAGCAGTGGAGCGGCGGACCTCCTCGAGCAGTACTTC.

This clonotype has ten or more counts. V usage is TRBV28 and J usage is TRBJ2-7; the D is unclear. Germline assignment: CDR1 MDHEN and CDR2 SYDVKM. Trimming took off 2 bases at V and 6 bases at J, with 5 bases between the two ends. The CDR3 totals 11 residues. The CDR3 spells CASSLIGEQYF. DNA of the CDR3: TGTGCCAGCAGTTTAATAGGCGAGCAGTACTTC.

About this clonotype: Likely a read error: the CDR3 ends without its conserved phenylalanine or tryptophan. It is unclear where the CDR3 begins or ends on the DNA, so no DNA is shown, and the CDR3 is as TCRdb lists it. J is TRBJ2-3 and V is TRBV29-1; the tabulated D call, TRBD1, remains unverified against the DNA. Germline V gives CDR1 SQVTM, CDR2 ANQGSEA. The CDR3 extends over 15 residues, inclusive of both ends. The chain's CDR3 is CSVGPAGGHTDTQFL.

This chain uses TRBV7-9 with TRBJ2-7; 7 bases map to TRBD2. Germline CDR1 reads SEHNR; CDR2 reads FQNEAQ (reference sequence). The CDR3 has 16 residues. V shed 1 base, J shed 13 bases, and the junction held 19 bases outside the gene matches. CDR3 loop: CASSLGLAASTYEPYF. The DNA for the CDR3 is TGTGCCAGCAGCTTAGGGCTAGCGGCCTCCACCTACGAGCCATACTTC.

Of note for this clonotype: A much larger clone lies a single base off, so this may be a read error. The chain is built from TRBV29-1 and TRBJ2-3; a possible D gene is TRBD1 (5 bases). The germline gives CDR1 SQVTM, CDR2 ANQGSEA. The CDR3 runs 14 residues. This CDR3 is CSVESWQGQDTRYF. The CDR3 bases are TGCAGCGTTGAGTCGTGGCAGGGCCAAGATACGCGGTATTTT.

This chain links TRBV11-2 with TRBJ2-1; 7 nucleotides agree with TRBD1. Looked up from germline, CDR1 is SGHAT and CDR2 is FQNNGV. V gave up 4 bases and J gave up 16 bases; unmatched junction bases: 19. The length of the CDR3 is 15 residues. The CDR3 sequence: CASSSEGASYDEHFF. CDR3 nucleotide sequence: TGTGCCAGCAGCTCCGAGGGGGCCTCCTACGATGAACACTTCTTC.

This clonotype is medium-sized in the sample. The chain uses TRBV10-3 and TRBJ2-2, with D tentatively TRBD2 (6 bases). The CDR3 is 14 amino acids. Germline CDR1 is ENHRY and CDR2 is SYGVKD. V was shortened by 3 bases and J by 6 bases, with 11 bases between the two germline ends. CDR3: CAISDSGGAGELFF. In DNA form, the CDR3 reads TGTGCCATCAGTGATAGCGGAGGAGCCGGGGAGCTGTTTTTT.

This clonotype is labeled medium-sized. The chain recombines TRBV11-2 with TRBJ2-1; D is uncertain. The ends were cut back, 0 bases at V and 10 bases at J, with 4 bases in the middle. Germline CDR1 SGHAT, CDR2 FQNNGV. This CDR3 is 11 amino acids long. CDR3 residues: CASSLEAEQFF. Written as DNA, the CDR3 is TGTGCCAGCAGCTTAGAAGCAGAGCAGTTCTTC.

As regards this clonotype: A junction end diverges from the germline sequence, so it may reflect a read error. V and J are TRBV4-1 and TRBJ2-5, with D possibly matching TRBD1 (6 bases). The CDR3 runs 14 residues. The germline V gene encodes CDR1 MGHRA and CDR2 YSYEKL. The CDR3 is CASSQEPGAETLYF. For the CDR3, the DNA is TGTGCCAGCAGCCAAGAGCCAGGGGCAGAGACCCTGTACTTC.

A word on this clonotype: The conserved phenylalanine or tryptophan normally closing the CDR3 is absent here, so this likely arose from a read error. No DNA is shown, since the ends of the CDR3 on it are uncertain; the CDR3 is the one TCRdb lists. The rearrangement uses TRBV6-1 and TRBJ2-7. Germline CDR1 and CDR2: MNHNS and SASEGT. From its first to its last residue, the CDR3 has 13 amino acids. CDR3 amino acids: CASSEWVSCEQYS.

This sequence joins TRBV28 and TRBJ2-7; tentatively, D is TRBD2 (6 bases). This CDR3 is 17 amino acids long. In germline, CDR1 is MDHEN, CDR2 SYDVKM. V lost 2 bases, J lost 4 bases, and 21 bases lay in between. CDR3 sequence (DNA): TGTGCCAGCAGTTTAGAGGAGGGGTATACTTTCGCATACGAGCAGTACTTC. As protein: CASSLEEGYTFAYEQYF.

A note on this clonotype: At one end, the junction sequence differs from germline, possibly due to a read error. CDR3 DNA sequence: TGCACCAGCAGCCAAGACATGTTAGCAGATACGCAATATTTT. Protein: CTSSQDMLADTQYF. The V call is TRBV4-1, the J call TRBJ2-3; D gene ambiguous. Germline V CDR1 and CDR2: MGHRA, YSYEKL. The CDR3 is 14 residues long.

This clonotype was observed a handful of times. The chain recombines TRBV5-5 with TRBJ2-2; D unclear. Germline lookup yields CDR1 SGHKS and CDR2 YYEKEE (reference sequence). V shed 2 bases and J shed 7 bases, with 9 bases lying between them. CDR3 size: 13 residues. The DNA for the CDR3 is TGTGCCAGCAGCTTCGTCCCGGGCGGGGAGCTGTTTTTT. Its translation is CASSFVPGGELFF.

In its sample, this clonotype was seen many times. J is TRBJ2-4 and V is TRBV29-1, with D tentatively TRBD1 or TRBD2 (5 bases each). From germline, CDR1 is SQVTM and CDR2 ANQGSEA. Trimming cost V 5 bases and J 12 bases, with 17 bases left between them. The CDR3 contains 12 residues. For the CDR3, the DNA is TGCAGCGTTAGCGGACCTCTGGGGGATCAGTACTTC. It yields the protein CSVSGPLGDQYF.

Concerning this clonotype itself: The CDR3 end shows no conserved phenylalanine or tryptophan, and so a read error is likely. The genes are TRBV11-2 and TRBJ2-2, with D possibly TRBD2 on 5 matching bases. The CDR3 consists of 14 residues. V was pared by 0 bases and J by 4 bases, with 6 bases between. Germline values: CDR1 SGHAT, CDR2 FQNNGV. The CDR3 bases are TGTGCCAGCAGCTTAGAGCTAGCCACCGGGGAGCTGTTTCTT. Translating gives CASSLELATGELFL.

The chain joins TRBV12-3 or TRBV12-4 to TRBJ2-2; the match to TRBD2 covers 7 bases. V dropped 5 bases and J dropped 9; count of bases not matched to a gene: 12. The CDR3 is 15 amino acids. The CDR3: CASSSGRAPPWELFF. The CDR3 DNA reads as TGTGCCAGCAGTAGTGGGAGGGCCCCCCCCTGGGAGCTGTTTTTT.

Note on this clonotype: At one boundary the junction diverges from the germline segment, which might be a read error. The V call is TRBV10-3, the J call TRBJ2-3; 8 nucleotides line up with TRBD2. CDR3 size: 18 residues. The germline V gene has CDR1 ENHRY and CDR2 SYGVKD. This chain's CDR3 is CVISARILAGLSTDMQYF. CDR3 bases: TGTGTCATCAGTGCGCGGATTTTAGCGGGACTTAGCACAGATATGCAGTATTTC.

About this clonotype: Being one base from a much bigger clone, this may be a read error. The genes are TRBV30 and TRBJ2-1, with 7 bases lining up with TRBD2. The CDR3 consists of 16 residues. Germline CDR1 and CDR2: GTSNPN and SVGIG (reference sequence). J lost 1 base, V lost 4 bases, and 10 bases had no gene match. CDR3 protein: CAWMGGDGGSYNEQFF. As DNA, the CDR3 is TGTGCCTGGATGGGGGGGGACGGGGGGTCCTACAATGAGCAGTTCTTC.